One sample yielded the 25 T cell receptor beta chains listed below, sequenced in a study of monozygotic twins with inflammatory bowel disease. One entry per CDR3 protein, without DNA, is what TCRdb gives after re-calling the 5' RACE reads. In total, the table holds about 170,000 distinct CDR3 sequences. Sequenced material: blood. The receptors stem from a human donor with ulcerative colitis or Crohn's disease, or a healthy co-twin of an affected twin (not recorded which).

CDR3 sequence reads: CASSQEETQYF. The chain employs TRBV7-9 and TRBJ2-5. CDR1 and CDR2 from the germline V gene are SEHNR and FQNEAQ (reference sequence). The CDR3 extends over 11 amino acids.

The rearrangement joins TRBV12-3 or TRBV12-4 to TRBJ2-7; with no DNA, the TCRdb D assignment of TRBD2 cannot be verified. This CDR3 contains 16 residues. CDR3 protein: CASSRTSGSTSYEQYF.

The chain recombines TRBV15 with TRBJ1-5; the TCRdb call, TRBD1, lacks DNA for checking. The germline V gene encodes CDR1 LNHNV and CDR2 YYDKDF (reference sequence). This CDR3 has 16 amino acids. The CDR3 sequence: CATSNFRVAGSQPQHF.

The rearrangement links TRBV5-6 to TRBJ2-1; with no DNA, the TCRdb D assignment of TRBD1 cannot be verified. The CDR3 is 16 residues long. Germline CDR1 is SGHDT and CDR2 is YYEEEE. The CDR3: CASSLLPQSSYNEQFF. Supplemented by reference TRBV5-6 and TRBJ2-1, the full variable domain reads DAGVTQSPTHLIKTRGQQVTLRCSPKSGHDTVSWYQQALGQGPQFIFQYYEEEERQRGNFPDRFSGHQFPNYSSELNVNALLLGDSALYLCASSLLPQSSYNEQFFGPGTRLTVL.

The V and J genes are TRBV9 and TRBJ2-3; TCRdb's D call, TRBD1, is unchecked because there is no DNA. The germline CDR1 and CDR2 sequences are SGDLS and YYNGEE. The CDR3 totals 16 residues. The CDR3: CASSVGGDPPTDTQYF.

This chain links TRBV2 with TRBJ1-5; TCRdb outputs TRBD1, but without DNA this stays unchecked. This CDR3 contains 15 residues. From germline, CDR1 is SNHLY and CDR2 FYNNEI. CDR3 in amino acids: CATSADRGSNQPQHF.

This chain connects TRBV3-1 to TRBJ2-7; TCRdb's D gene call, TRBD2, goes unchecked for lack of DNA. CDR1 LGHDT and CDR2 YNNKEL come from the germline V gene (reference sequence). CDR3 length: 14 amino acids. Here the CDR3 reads CASSQGGYPYEQYF.

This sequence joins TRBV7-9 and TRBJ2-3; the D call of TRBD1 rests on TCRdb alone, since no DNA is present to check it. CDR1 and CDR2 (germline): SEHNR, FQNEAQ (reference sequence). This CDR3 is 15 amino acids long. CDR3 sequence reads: CASSWDRVSTDTQYF.

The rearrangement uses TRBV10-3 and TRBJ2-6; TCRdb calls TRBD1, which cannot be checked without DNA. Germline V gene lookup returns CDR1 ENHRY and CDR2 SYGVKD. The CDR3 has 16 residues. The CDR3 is CAITEQGNSGANVLTF.

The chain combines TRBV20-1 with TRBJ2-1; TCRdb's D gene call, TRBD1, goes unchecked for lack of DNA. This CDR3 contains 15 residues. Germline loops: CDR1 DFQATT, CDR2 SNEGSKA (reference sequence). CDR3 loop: CSAQDRGSSYNEQFF.

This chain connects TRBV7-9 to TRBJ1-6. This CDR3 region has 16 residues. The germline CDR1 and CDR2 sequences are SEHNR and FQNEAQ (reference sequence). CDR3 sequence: CASSRSQSSYNSPLHF.

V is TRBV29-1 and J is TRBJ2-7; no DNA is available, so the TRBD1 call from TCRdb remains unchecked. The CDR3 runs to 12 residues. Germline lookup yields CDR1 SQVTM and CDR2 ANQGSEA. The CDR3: CSVTTASYEQYF.

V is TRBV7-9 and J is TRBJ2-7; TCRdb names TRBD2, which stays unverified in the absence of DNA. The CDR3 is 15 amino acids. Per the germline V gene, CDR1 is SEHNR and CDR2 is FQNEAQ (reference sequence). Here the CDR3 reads CASSSGLAADYEQYF.

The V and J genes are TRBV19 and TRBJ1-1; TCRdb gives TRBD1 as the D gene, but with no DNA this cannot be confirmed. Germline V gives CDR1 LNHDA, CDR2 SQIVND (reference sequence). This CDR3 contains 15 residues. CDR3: CASSLTGGGGTEAFF.

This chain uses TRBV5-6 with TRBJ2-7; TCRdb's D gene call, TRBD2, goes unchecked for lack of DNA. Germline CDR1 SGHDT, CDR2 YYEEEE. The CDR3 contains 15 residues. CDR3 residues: CASSLTPQLLYEQYF.

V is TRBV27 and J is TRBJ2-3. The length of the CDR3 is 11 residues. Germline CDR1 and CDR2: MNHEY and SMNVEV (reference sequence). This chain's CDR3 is CASSFRDTQYF.

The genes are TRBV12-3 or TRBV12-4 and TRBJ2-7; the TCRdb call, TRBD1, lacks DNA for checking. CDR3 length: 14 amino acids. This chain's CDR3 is CASSSGTGGYEQYF.

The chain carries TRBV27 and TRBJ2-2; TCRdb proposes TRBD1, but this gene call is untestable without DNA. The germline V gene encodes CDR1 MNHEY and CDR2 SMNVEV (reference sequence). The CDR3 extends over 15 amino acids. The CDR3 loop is CASRDRDGNTGELFF.

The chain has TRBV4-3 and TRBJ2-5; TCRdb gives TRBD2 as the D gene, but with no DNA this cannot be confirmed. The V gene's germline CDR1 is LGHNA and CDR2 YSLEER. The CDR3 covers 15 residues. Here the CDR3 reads CASSQDGTSGETQYF.

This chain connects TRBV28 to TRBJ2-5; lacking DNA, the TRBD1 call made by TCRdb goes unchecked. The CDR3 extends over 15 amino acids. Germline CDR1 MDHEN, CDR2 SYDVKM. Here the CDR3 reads CASSLNRGIIETQYF.

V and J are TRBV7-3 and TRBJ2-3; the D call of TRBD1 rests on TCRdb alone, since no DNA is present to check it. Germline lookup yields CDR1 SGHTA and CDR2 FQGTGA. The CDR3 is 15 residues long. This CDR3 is CASSLWGGNTDTQYF.

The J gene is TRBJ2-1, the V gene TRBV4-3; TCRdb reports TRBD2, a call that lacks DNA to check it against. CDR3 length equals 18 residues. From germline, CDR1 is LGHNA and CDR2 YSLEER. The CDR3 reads CASSQVGSEGVIYNEQFF.

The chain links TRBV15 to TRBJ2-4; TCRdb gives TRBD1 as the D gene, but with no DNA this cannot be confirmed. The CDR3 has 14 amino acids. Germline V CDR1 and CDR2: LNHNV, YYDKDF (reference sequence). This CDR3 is CATSRERGINIQYF.

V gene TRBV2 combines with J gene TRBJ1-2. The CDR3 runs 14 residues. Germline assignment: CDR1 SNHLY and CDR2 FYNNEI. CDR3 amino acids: CASSVGRRNYGYTF.

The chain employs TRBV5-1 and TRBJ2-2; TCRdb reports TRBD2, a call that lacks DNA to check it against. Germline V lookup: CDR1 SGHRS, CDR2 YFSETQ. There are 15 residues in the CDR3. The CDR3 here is CASSLNPSGTGELFF.